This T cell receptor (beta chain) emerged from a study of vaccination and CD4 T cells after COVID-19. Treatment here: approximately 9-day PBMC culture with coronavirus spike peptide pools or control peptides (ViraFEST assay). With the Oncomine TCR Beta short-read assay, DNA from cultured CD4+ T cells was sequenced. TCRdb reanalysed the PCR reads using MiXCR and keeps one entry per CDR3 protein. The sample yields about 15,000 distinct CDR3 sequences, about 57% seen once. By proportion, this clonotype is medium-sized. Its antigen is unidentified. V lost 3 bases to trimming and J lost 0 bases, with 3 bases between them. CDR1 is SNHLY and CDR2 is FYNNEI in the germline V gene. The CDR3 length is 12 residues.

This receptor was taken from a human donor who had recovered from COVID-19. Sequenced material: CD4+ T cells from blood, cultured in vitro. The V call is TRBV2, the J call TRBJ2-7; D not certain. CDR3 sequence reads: CASSDLSYEQYF. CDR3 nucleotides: TGTGCCAGCAGTGATCTCTCCTACGAGCAGTACTTC.